This T cell receptor beta chain was observed in a study of Graves' ophthalmopathy and Graves' hyperthyroidism. Trimming pared 4 bases from V and 3 bases from J, leaving 10 bases between. CDR1 and CDR2 from the germline V gene are LNHDA and SQIVND (reference sequence). This CDR3 contains 13 residues. Ineligible for inclusion were patients with other autoimmune diseases, uncontrolled infections, pregnancy or lactation. Amplified TCR beta CDR3 regions were obtained using RNA transcripts as template. Following a first-round RT-PCR that used HTBI primers, a second-round multiplex PCR was carried out. One entry per CDR3 protein, called by TCRdb with MiXCR from the multiplex PCR reads. Here the sample spans more than 300,000 distinct CDR3 sequences, approximately 18% being singletons. This clonotype occurred many times. Antigen specificity is unknown. Notes on the study in general: From stable hyperthyroidism, ophthalmopathy was separated by a 13-signature model with 85% to 90% sensitivity and 75% to 82% specificity. The model predicted ophthalmopathy progression with over 60% sensitivity and less than 85% specificity. Blood also harbored most expanded thyroid clonotypes above 0.001 frequency.

The sequence derives from an adult woman with stable Graves' hyperthyroidism. The specimen sequenced was peripheral blood. The V gene is TRBV19, the J gene TRBJ2-7; a possible D gene is TRBD1 (5 bases). This CDR3 reads CASSTRTNYEQYF. The CDR3 nucleotides read TGTGCCAGTAGTACCCGGACAAACTACGAGCAGTACTTC.